This T cell receptor (beta chain) was obtained from a study of blood T cells in healthy people across ages. Study observations and caveats: Estimated diversity across one million T cells was deemed an underestimate.

From germline, CDR1 is SGHTA and CDR2 FQGNSA. The CDR3 is made up of 16 amino acids. V shed 3 bases, J shed 7 bases, and the junction held 9 bases outside the gene matches. This clonotype was recorded a few times. Its target is not known. Isolation per sample recovered at least 7 million PBMCs. Then a second PCR, running about 7 to 11 cycles, was carried out with a sample-barcoded 5' primer and a J-beta primer mix. TCRdb recomputed calls from the 5' RACE reads with MiXCR, one row per CDR3 protein. The sample lists approximately 850,000 distinct CDR3 sequences, around two fifths occurring once. The specimen was blood. V and J are TRBV7-2 and TRBJ2-3; 11 bases match TRBD2. The clonotype originates from a man between 60 and 75 years old in good health. The CDR3 spells CASSFVSGGEHYTQYF. In nucleotides, the CDR3 is TGTGCCAGCAGCTTCGTTAGCGGGGGGGAGCACTATACGCAGTATTTT. The whole variable domain, filled in from reference TRBV7-2 and TRBJ2-3, reads GAGVSQSPSNKVTEKGKDVELRCDPISGHTALYWYRQSLGQGLEFLIYFQGNSAPDKSGLPSDRFSAERTGGSVSTLTIQRTQQEDSAVYLCASSFVSGGEHYTQYFGPGTRLTVL.